The rows below give T cell receptor beta chains drawn from one sample of a study of T cell repertoires in cytomegalovirus infection. These receptors' antigens are unknown. Each CDR3 protein gets one entry after TCRdb re-called the reads with MiXCR. The sample comprises around 900,000 distinct CDR3 sequences, around 30% of which are singletons, and 11% to 15% rests with the top ten. The material sequenced was cultured CD8+ T cells from PBMCs, taken from culture after CMV antigen stimulation. The receptors were gathered from a human donor in good health (CMV status not recorded). Some clones in this sample may be carry-over from other donors' samples. Each CDR3 is given with its conserved first and last residue. A D gene is named only where the DNA matches it firmly. The size entry is marked missing in some rows and otherwise reads once, few, many or a size class.

D: .
size: .
length: 13
V: TRBV6-2/TRBV6-3
J: TRBJ1-1
DNA: TGTGCCAGCAGGGGGGGACTGGACACTGAAGCTTTCTTT
CDR3: CASRGGLDTEAFF

D: .
size: .
length: 15
V: TRBV2
J: TRBJ2-1
DNA: TGTGCCAGCAGTGATCTAAAAAAGGGTGACAATGAGCAGTTCTTC
CDR3: CASSDLKKGDNEQFF

D: TRBD1
size: few
length: 16
V: TRBV11-2
J: TRBJ2-1
DNA: TGTGCCAGCAGCAAGAACCGGGACAGGGCCTACAATGAGCAGTTCTTC
CDR3: CASSKNRDRAYNEQFF

D: TRBD2
size: .
length: 17
V: TRBV6-2/TRBV6-3
J: TRBJ2-1
DNA: TGTGCCAGCAATTTTACCCCAGCGGGGGGGCCTGGCAATGAGCAGTTCTTC
CDR3: CASNFTPAGGPGNEQFF

D: .
size: .
length: 12
V: TRBV6-1
J: TRBJ1-2
DNA: TGTGCCAGCAGTGAGGAGGGACTTGGCTACACCTTC
CDR3: CASSEEGLGYTF

D: .
size: few
length: 12
V: TRBV10-3
J: TRBJ1-1
DNA: TGTGCCATCAGTCTTGAGGGTGCTGAAGCTTTCTTT
CDR3: CAISLEGAEAFF

D: .
size: few
length: 15
V: TRBV27
J: TRBJ2-4
DNA: TGTGCCAGCAGTTTATCAAGGGGTCCCAAAAACATTCAGTACTTC
CDR3: CASSLSRGPKNIQYF

D: TRBD2
size: few
length: 12
V: TRBV10-3
J: TRBJ2-1
DNA: TGTGCCACCCTGGGAGGGAGCAATGAGCAGTTCTTC
CDR3: CATLGGSNEQFF

D: .
size: few
length: 13
V: TRBV7-2
J: TRBJ1-1
DNA: TGTGCCAGCAGCGATACAGGGATTGGGGAAGCTTTCTTT
CDR3: CASSDTGIGEAFF

D: .
size: few
length: 15
V: TRBV7-4
J: TRBJ2-3
DNA: TGTGCCAGCACACCTCATGCGGCGGGCACAGATACGCAGTATTTT
CDR3: CASTPHAAGTDTQYF

D: .
size: many
length: 14
V: TRBV7-8
J: TRBJ1-1
DNA: TGTGCCAGCAGCCCTACCGCAGGGGACACTGAAGCTTTCTTT
CDR3: CASSPTAGDTEAFF

D: .
size: .
length: 14
V: TRBV6-2/TRBV6-3
J: TRBJ1-5
DNA: TGTGCCAGCAGTTTAAACAGGAGCAATCAGCCCCAGCATTTT
CDR3: CASSLNRSNQPQHF

D: TRBD2
size: few
length: 16
V: TRBV6-5
J: TRBJ2-1
DNA: TGTGCCAGCAGTTCAGGACTAGCGGGGGGCTACAATGAGCAGTTCTTC
CDR3: CASSSGLAGGYNEQFF

D: TRBD1
size: .
length: 14
V: TRBV7-9
J: TRBJ2-7
DNA: TGTGCCAGCACCAAACAGGGGAGCTCCTACGAGCAGTACTTC
CDR3: CASTKQGSSYEQYF

D: .
size: .
length: 16
V: TRBV7-9
J: TRBJ2-2
DNA: TGTGCCAGCAGCTATCCCAACAGGGAGAGTACCGGGGAGCTGTTTTTT
CDR3: CASSYPNRESTGELFF

D: .
size: .
length: 13
V: TRBV25-1
J: TRBJ1-5
DNA: TGTGCCAGCCCCCACGTCGAGGGGCAGCCCCAGCATTTT
CDR3: CASPHVEGQPQHF

D: .
size: few
length: 17
V: TRBV7-9
J: TRBJ2-1
DNA: TGTGCCAGCAGCAATAGGACTAACCCTAGCTCCTACAATGAGCAGTTCTTC
CDR3: CASSNRTNPSSYNEQFF

D: TRBD1
size: few
length: 15
V: TRBV2
J: TRBJ1-1
DNA: TGTGCCAGCAGTGGCCGACAGGGGTCTAGCACTGAAGCTTTCTTT
CDR3: CASSGRQGSSTEAFF

D: .
size: .
length: 11
V: TRBV27
J: TRBJ1-2
DNA: TGTGCCACCTTGGGGGTGCTTGGCTACACCTTC
CDR3: CATLGVLGYTF

D: TRBD1
size: .
length: 17
V: TRBV12-5
J: TRBJ1-4
DNA: TGTGCTAGTGGTTTCCTAACACCGGGACAGGGAAATGAAAAACTGTTTTTT
CDR3: CASGFLTPGQGNEKLFF

D: .
size: many
length: 14
V: TRBV7-8
J: TRBJ1-6
DNA: TGTGCCAGCAGCTCGACCGCCTATAATTCACCCCTCCACTTT
CDR3: CASSSTAYNSPLHF

D: .
size: few
length: 13
V: TRBV6-1
J: TRBJ2-2
DNA: TGTGCCAGCAGTGAAGTAGATACCGGGGAGCTGTTTTTT
CDR3: CASSEVDTGELFF

D: .
size: once
length: 14
V: TRBV9
J: TRBJ2-7
DNA: TGTGCCAGCAGCCCCGACAGGAACTCCTACGAGCAGTACTTC
CDR3: CASSPDRNSYEQYF

D: .
size: .
length: 16
V: TRBV4-3
J: TRBJ1-5
DNA: TGCGCCAGCAGCCAAGATTGGTCGTATAGCAATCAGCCCCAGCATTTT
CDR3: CASSQDWSYSNQPQHF

D: .
size: .
length: 21
V: TRBV6-6
J: TRBJ2-6
DNA: TGTGCCAGCAGTTACTCGAAGGGAGGGACAAATTTTCGCTCTGGGGCCAACGTCCTGACTTTC
CDR3: CASSYSKGGTNFRSGANVLTF

D: .
size: .
length: 17
V: TRBV11-2
J: TRBJ1-4
DNA: TGTGCCAGCAGCTACAAAAGGGACGCCGCAACTAAAGAAAAACTGTTTTTT
CDR3: CASSYKRDAATKEKLFF